These 21 T cell receptor beta chains were all obtained from the same sample, sequenced in a study of T-cell memory formation after mild COVID-19. In TCRdb, the 5' RACE reads were re-called with MiXCR into one record per CDR3 protein. Of around 470,000 distinct CDR3 sequences listed, 15% to 25% are singletons. The specimen was PBMCs or a T cell subset sorted from them (not recorded which). These receptor sequences come from an adult woman who had mild COVID-19 (a few samples of this study predate the infection). Cell type and time point are not known.

In this sample, this clonotype turned up a few times. The V call is TRBV20-1, the J call TRBJ2-5, with no clear D. V lost 5 bases and J lost 3, with 16 bases in between. Germline loops: CDR1 DFQATT, CDR2 SNEGSKA (reference sequence). CDR3 length: 14 residues. The CDR3 sequence is CSALSLWAKETQYF. Written as DNA, the CDR3 is TGCAGTGCTCTATCTCTCTGGGCGAAAGAGACCCAGTACTTC.

The table lists this clonotype with a few counts. The rearrangement uses TRBV24-1 and TRBJ2-2, with D possibly matching TRBD2 (6 bases). V was cut by 10 bases and J by 0 bases, with 8 bases left in between. Germline CDR1 reads KGHDR; CDR2 reads SFDVKD. This CDR3 region has 13 residues. The CDR3, as DNA: TGTGCCACAAGCGGGCCGAACACCGGGGAGCTGTTTTTT. This encodes CATSGPNTGELFF.

The gene calls are TRBV3-1 and TRBJ2-5; D is unclear. V was trimmed by 2 bases and J by 1 base, leaving 5 bases between them. The CDR3 extends over 13 amino acids. CDR1 and CDR2 from the germline V gene are LGHDT and YNNKEL (reference sequence). DNA of the CDR3: TGTGCCAGCAGCCAAACTTTCCAAGAGACCCAGTACTTC. Translation: CASSQTFQETQYF.

The V and J genes are TRBV12-3 or TRBV12-4 and TRBJ1-1, with D unclear. This CDR3 region has 14 residues. Trimming cost V 6 bases and J 0 bases, with 11 bases left between them. The CDR3 DNA reads TGTGCCAGCAGCTTACAGAATTTGAACACTGAAGCTTTCTTT. Protein sequence: CASSLQNLNTEAFF.

The chain carries TRBV29-1 and TRBJ1-2; TRBD1 matches 7 bases. The CDR3 length is 11 residues. Unmatched junction bases numbered 3, after V lost 7 bases and J lost 4 bases. Looked up from germline, CDR1 is SQVTM and CDR2 is ANQGSEA. CDR3: CSASGGYGYTF. CDR3 DNA: TGCAGCGCTTCAGGGGGCTATGGCTACACCTTC.

This rearrangement joins TRBV6-2 or TRBV6-3 to TRBJ2-7; D is uncertain. V lost 8 bases and J 1 base, leaving 12 bases between the germline ends. CDR3 length: 13 amino acids. The germline gives CDR1 MNHEY, CDR2 SVGEGT. The CDR3 here is CASSFDGSYEQYF. DNA for the CDR3: TGTGCCAGCTCATTCGACGGATCCTACGAGCAGTACTTC.

The chain carries TRBV19 and TRBJ1-6; 8 nucleotides line up with TRBD1. This CDR3 contains 16 residues. Germline trimming cut 5 bases from V and 7 bases from J; bases unmatched to any gene: 10. The germline gives CDR1 LNHDA, CDR2 SQIVND (reference sequence). The CDR3 region has the DNA TGTGCCAGTAGTCCTCGGACAGGGCTAATGAATTCACCCCTCCACTTT. Protein: CASSPRTGLMNSPLHF.

The J gene is TRBJ1-5, the V gene TRBV9, with D unresolved. Germline CDR1 is SGDLS and CDR2 is YYNGEE. Trimming left V 0 bases short and J 8 bases short, with 12 bases between. The CDR3 runs 14 residues. The CDR3 protein is CASSVGSGLEPQHF. DNA of the CDR3: TGTGCCAGCAGCGTAGGATCGGGCTTGGAGCCCCAGCATTTT.

The table lists this clonotype with a few counts. The chain is built from TRBV12-3 or TRBV12-4 and TRBJ1-5; TRBD1 matches 9 bases. This CDR3 comprises 15 residues. The V segment lost 3 bases and the J segment 5 bases; nucleotides outside the gene matches: 5. CDR3 sequence (DNA): TGTGCCAGCAGTTTCACGGACAGGGGATATCAGCCCCAGCATTTT. Translation gives CASSFTDRGYQPQHF.

Only a few counts were recorded for this clonotype. The chain combines TRBV5-1 with TRBJ2-3, with a weak D call TRBD2 (5 bases). In germline, CDR1 is SGHRS, CDR2 YFSETQ. The V end was cut by 4 bases, the J end by 6 bases, with 18 bases between. This CDR3 is built from 15 residues. The CDR3 nucleotides are TGCGCCAGCAGCCTGGCCGGGAAGGTGTCGGATACGCAGTATTTT. This encodes CASSLAGKVSDTQYF.

At least ten counts were recorded for this clonotype. A junction boundary mismatches the germline segment, possibly from a read error. The chain couples TRBV7-9 to TRBJ2-5; D is uncertain. Germline assignment: CDR1 SEHNR and CDR2 FQNEAQ (reference sequence). This CDR3 comprises 13 residues. CDR3 bases: TGTGCGAGCACCGGCGGTTACCAAGAGACCCAGTACTTC. Residues: CASTGGYQETQYF.

About this clonotype: One end of the junction varies from germline; a read error may be responsible. The rearrangement uses TRBV6-1 and TRBJ1-2; 8 bases agree with TRBD1. Per germline, CDR1 MNHNS and CDR2 SASEGT. This CDR3 contains 12 residues. The CDR3, as DNA: TGTGCCAGCAGTGATCTGGACAGGGCATTACTCTTC. Translation gives CASSDLDRALLF.

This chain's CDR3 is CASRPEQGAAEAFF. CDR3 sequence (DNA): TGTGCCAGCAGGCCCGAACAGGGGGCGGCTGAAGCTTTCTTT. The chain employs TRBV2 and TRBJ1-1; TRBD1 aligns across 9 bases. Germline loops: CDR1 SNHLY, CDR2 FYNNEI. The trim removed 6 bases at V and 6 bases at J, leaving 8 bases unmatched. The CDR3 consists of 14 residues.

The chain couples TRBV7-9 to TRBJ2-7; the D gene is possibly TRBD1 (6 bases). With 4 bases removed from V and 3 bases from J, the gap between germline ends came to 13 bases. Germline lookup yields CDR1 SEHNR and CDR2 FQNEAQ (reference sequence). CDR3 size: 14 residues. CDR3 in DNA: TGTGCCAGCAGCTCTACAGGGTCCAACTACGAGCAGTACTTC. This translates into CASSSTGSNYEQYF. Drawing the rest from reference TRBV7-9 and TRBJ2-7, the complete variable domain is DTGVSQNPRHKITKRGQNVTFRCDPISEHNRLYWYRQTLGQGPEFLTYFQNEAQLEKSRLLSDRFSAERPKGSFSTLEIQRTEQGDSAMYLCASSSTGSNYEQYFGPGTRLTVT.

The rearrangement joins TRBV5-1 to TRBJ2-7; 12 bases line up with TRBD1. Per germline, CDR1 SGHRS and CDR2 YFSETQ. The CDR3 totals 14 residues. Unmatched junction bases numbered 8, after V lost 7 bases and J lost 6 bases. CDR3 sequence (DNA): TGCGCCAGCCGATCCGGGACAGGGGGCTCCGAGCAGTACTTC. Its protein product is CASRSGTGGSEQYF. Looking up the rest from reference TRBV5-1 and TRBJ2-7 gives the full variable domain: KAGVTQTPRYLIKTRGQQVTLSCSPISGHRSVSWYQQTPGQGLQFLFEYFSETQRNKGNFPGRFSGRQFSNSRSEMNVSTLELGDSALYLCASRSGTGGSEQYFGPGTRLTVT.

The chain couples TRBV20-1 to TRBJ1-2, with D perhaps TRBD1 (5 bases). The ends were cut back, 8 bases at V and 13 bases at J, with 17 bases in the middle. There are 10 residues in the CDR3. Germline loops: CDR1 DFQATT, CDR2 SNEGSKA (reference sequence). The CDR3 nucleotides read TGCAGTCTCTTGGGGGTGCCTCCCACCTTC. It translates to CSLLGVPPTF.

A few counts support this clonotype. The chain carries TRBV5-1 and TRBJ2-3; D remains unclear. Between the trimmed V and J ends, which lost 1 base and 1 base, there was a span of 13 bases. Germline V gene data show CDR1 as SGHRS and CDR2 as YFSETQ. CDR3 length: 16 amino acids. CDR3 protein: CASSLRAAAGTDTQYF. The CDR3, as DNA: TGCGCCAGCAGCTTGAGGGCGGCTGCGGGCACAGATACGCAGTATTTT.

The chain has TRBV11-2 and TRBJ2-7; TRBD2 aligns across 8 bases. The CDR3 spans 19 residues. From germline, CDR1 is SGHAT and CDR2 FQNNGV. The V segment lost 6 bases and the J segment 2 bases; nucleotides outside the gene matches: 21. CDR3 sequence reads: CASRTIRDNERGRTYEQYF. The CDR3 nucleotides read TGTGCCAGCAGAACTATCCGGGACAACGAGCGGGGGAGGACCTACGAGCAGTACTTC.

The rearrangement links TRBV9 to TRBJ1-6, with D maybe TRBD1 (6 bases). CDR1 and CDR2 (germline): SGDLS, YYNGEE. V lost 3 bases and J 8 bases, leaving 18 bases between the germline ends. CDR3 length: 16 residues. CDR3 sequence reads: CASSAEQGPNDSPLHF. Here the CDR3 DNA reads TGTGCCAGCAGCGCTGAACAGGGCCCGAACGATTCACCCCTCCACTTT.

The chain links TRBV6-2 or TRBV6-3 to TRBJ2-7; the match to TRBD2 covers 13 bases. This CDR3 spans 14 amino acids. The ends lost 6 bases at V and 4 bases at J; junction bases unmatched: 3. Germline CDR1 MNHEY, CDR2 SVGEGT. The CDR3 is CASRRLAGGYEQYF. The CDR3 coding sequence is TGTGCCAGCAGGCGACTAGCGGGAGGATACGAGCAGTACTTC.

This clonotype was seen a handful of times. The chain recombines TRBV12-3 or TRBV12-4 with TRBJ2-1, with D perhaps given as TRBD1 or TRBD2 (6 bases each). The ends were cut back, 6 bases at V and 6 bases at J, with 15 bases in the middle. This CDR3 has 14 residues. The CDR3 coding sequence is TGTGCCAGCAGGTCGGGGGCGCGCAGCAATGAGCAGTTCTTC. Encoded protein: CASRSGARSNEQFF.